This TCR beta chain was identified in a study of Ad26.COV2.S vaccination and SARS-CoV-2 variants (dated by TCRdb to about 2021). Regarding the complete study: TCRbeta repertoire sequencing served as the tool for gauging how specific and how broad the SARS-CoV-2-reactive T cell receptors were following Ad26.COV2.S vaccination. The TCR-sequenced set comprised approximately 30 samples: about 19 Ad26.COV2.S vaccine recipients, 5 placebo recipients and 8 SARS-CoV-2 convalescent individuals.

Study-wide conclusions, independent of this receptor: Vaccine and placebo recipients had similar non-spike TCR breadth, a finding consistent with the vaccine containing only spike. Ad26.COV2.S recipients had higher spike-specific TCR breadth than placebo recipients (P = 0.0014). Substantial breadth of spike-specific CD8+ and CD4+ T cell responses was reported after vaccination. According to the authors, total T cell responses may have been underestimated by the TCR breadth and depth analyses.

The immunoSEQ Assay was the method used to sequence TCRbeta CDR3 regions. After extraction, genomic DNA underwent amplification by bias-controlled multiplex PCR, followed by high-throughput sequencing. As for the original processing: To quantify the absolute abundance of each unique TCRbeta CDR3 region, sequences were collapsed and filtered. T cell fraction was estimated by normalizing TCRbeta template counts to usable DNA, which was measured by amplifying reference genes present in all nucleated cells. Repertoire TCRs were annotated as SARS-CoV-2-specific by exact matching of V gene, CDR3 amino acid sequence and J gene to a known reactive TCR set. The reference SARS-CoV-2 TCR set was obtained from MIRA and was filtered for enrichment in COVID-19-positive ImmuneCODE repertoires, whereby public or cross-reactive TCRs were removed. Drawing on the MIRA antigens, annotated TCRs were analysed further at the level of specific ORF or position within ORF. Breadth was defined as the number of annotated unique rearrangements divided by the total number of unique productive rearrangements, and depth was defined as the summed frequency of the annotated unique rearrangements. TCR breadth was compared between groups using two-sided Wilcoxon rank-sum tests. Drawn from immuneACCESS, this table holds only the in-frame rearrangements with V and J called that TCRdb kept. Clones are partly lost; checked studies trace under half to an unresolved V gene and leave the rest unexplained. From that table come the V and J calls and clone size; the DNA was used to work out D and trimming. For this sample there are 97,000 or so clones; roughly 80% appear just once. In total, the top ten clones hold roughly a sixth of the sample.

Cut back by 5 bases and 1 base, the V and J ends lie 5 bases apart. Reading from cysteine to phenylalanine, the CDR3 counts 12 amino acids. Of the read, only the CDR3 DNA is kept; its 36 bases are in frame from base 1. The germline V gene yields MDHEN for CDR1 and SYDVKM for CDR2. On this clone: Its antigen remains unidentified. Base qualities were left out, and no much larger clone turns up one base away.

Reading the label with the study, this specimen's time point is: individuals recovered from natural SARS-CoV-2 infection. Sequences were derived from peripheral blood, sampled after recovery from COVID-19. This TCR derives from a human donor who had recovered from COVID-19. The chain is assembled from TRBV28 and TRBJ1-1; there is no confident call for the D gene. The CDR3 in this case is CASSPRNTEAFF. The DNA sequence is TGTGCCAGCAGTCCACGGAACACTGAAGCTTTCTTT.